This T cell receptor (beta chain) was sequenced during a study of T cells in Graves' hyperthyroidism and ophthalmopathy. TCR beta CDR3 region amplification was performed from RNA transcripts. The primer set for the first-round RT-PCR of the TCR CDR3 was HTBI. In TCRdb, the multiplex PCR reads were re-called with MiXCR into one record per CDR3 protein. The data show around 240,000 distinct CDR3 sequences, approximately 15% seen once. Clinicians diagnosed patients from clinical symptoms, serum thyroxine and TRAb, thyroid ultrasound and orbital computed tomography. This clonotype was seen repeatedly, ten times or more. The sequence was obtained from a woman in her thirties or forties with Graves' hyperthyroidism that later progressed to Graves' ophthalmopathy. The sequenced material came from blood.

CDR3 residues: CASSLGQNNQPQHF. Here the CDR3 DNA reads TGTGCCAGCAGCCTGGGACAGAACAATCAGCCCCAGCATTTT. The J gene is TRBJ1-5, the V gene TRBV28, with TRBD1 matching 7 bases. This CDR3 contains 14 residues. Germline V gene data show CDR1 as MDHEN and CDR2 as SYDVKM. After removal of 6 bases from V and 3 bases from J, the junction contained 5 bases not matched to a gene.